Shown below are 10 T cell receptor beta chains from a single sample sequenced in a study of blood T cell repertoires in COVID-19. The data were produced by immunoSEQ multiplex PCR, yet TCRdb's version contains in-frame clones alone and is incomplete. The sample has a few hundred thousand clones; 88% are singletons. The specimen was peripheral blood. The receptor source for this set is a man aged 45 to 65 with COVID-19, enrolled during active disease.

This chain uses TRBV7-6 with TRBJ2-3; a possible D gene is TRBD2 (6 bases). The germline V gene encodes CDR1 SGHVS and CDR2 FNYEAQ. V was clipped by 5 bases and J by 3 bases, with 15 bases between them. CDR3 size: 15 residues. The CDR3 bases are TGTGCCAGCAGCCCCATGGCGGGAAGTACAGATACGCAGTATTTT. The encoded protein is CASSPMAGSTDTQYF.

This clone was observed once. This sequence joins TRBV7-2 and TRBJ2-3, with D unclear. Between the trimmed V and J ends, which lost 1 base and 13 bases, there was a span of 15 bases. The germline CDR1 and CDR2 sequences are SGHTA and FQGNSA. This CDR3 is 13 amino acids long. Here the CDR3 DNA reads TGTGCCAGCAGCTTAGAGTGGAGCCTACCGGAGTATTTT. As protein: CASSLEWSLPEYF. The entire variable domain, with the rest obtained from reference TRBV7-2 and TRBJ2-3, is as follows: GAGVSQSPSNKVTEKGKDVELRCDPISGHTALYWYRQSLGQGLEFLIYFQGNSAPDKSGLPSDRFSAERTGGSVSTLTIQRTQQEDSAVYLCASSLEWSLPEYFGPGTRLTVL.

The CDR3 DNA reads as TGCGCCAGCAGCCCGCCTAGCGTTTACGAGCAGTACTTC. Translating it yields CASSPPSVYEQYF. V gene TRBV5-1 combines with J gene TRBJ2-7, with D possibly matching TRBD2 (6 bases). This CDR3 contains 13 residues. The germline V gene has CDR1 SGHRS and CDR2 YFSETQ. V gave up 4 bases and J gave up 4 bases, with 12 bases separating them.

This clone showed up just once. V gene TRBV6-5 combines with J gene TRBJ2-7; TRBD1 might be the D (6 bases). The CDR3 runs to 13 residues. Germline CDR1 reads MNHEY; CDR2 reads SVGAGI. With 2 bases removed from V and 5 bases from J, the gap between germline ends came to 10 bases. The CDR3 sequence: CASSYTGTNEQYF. DNA for the CDR3: TGTGCCAGCAGTTACACTGGGACAAACGAGCAGTACTTC.

The chain combines TRBV5-4 with TRBJ2-6; 9 bases agree with TRBD2. From germline, CDR1 is SGHNT and CDR2 YYREEE (reference sequence). There are 19 residues in the CDR3. The V gene end was trimmed by 6 bases and the J gene end by 2 bases; junction bases not matched to a gene: 15. Here the CDR3 DNA reads TGTGCCAGCACTGGAGGTAGCGGGAGACGTAGTACTGGGGCCAACGTCCTGACTTTC. This sequence encodes CASTGGSGRRSTGANVLTF.

The J gene is TRBJ1-5, the V gene TRBV6-5; maybe TRBD1 (6 bases). V lost 6 bases, J lost 1 base, and 10 bases lay in between. Germline values: CDR1 MNHEY, CDR2 SVGAGI. This CDR3 spans 14 amino acids. CDR3 loop: CASSPGQSNQPQHF. The CDR3 DNA sequence: TGTGCCAGCAGCCCCGGACAGAGCAATCAGCCCCAGCATTTT.

V is TRBV11-3 and J is TRBJ2-1, with 12 bases fitting TRBD2. The junction had 3 bases not matched to a gene; V was cut back by 5 bases and J by 4 bases. From germline, CDR1 is SGHNT and CDR2 YENEEA. This CDR3 region has 15 residues. Here the CDR3 reads CASSDLAGGYNEQFF. The CDR3 DNA reads TGTGCCAGCAGCGACCTAGCGGGAGGGTACAATGAGCAGTTCTTC.

V is TRBV6-6 and J is TRBJ2-7; possibly TRBD1 for D (5 bases). The V end lost 5 bases, the J end lost 3 bases, and 11 bases lay between the germline ends. This CDR3 is 13 amino acids long. The germline V gene has CDR1 MNHNY and CDR2 SVGAGI (reference sequence). DNA for the CDR3: TGTGCCAGCAGTGTGGACATAAACTACGAGCAGTACTTC. Its translation: CASSVDINYEQYF.

This sequence joins TRBV11-2 and TRBJ2-5, with a tentative D call TRBD1 (5 bases). This CDR3 comprises 13 residues. Germline V gives CDR1 SGHAT, CDR2 FQNNGV. Trimming took off 5 bases at V and 6 bases at J, with 13 bases between the two ends. This chain's CDR3 is CASSQRQWQTQYF. The CDR3 DNA reads as TGTGCCAGCAGCCAAAGACAGTGGCAGACCCAGTACTTC.

In DNA, the CDR3 is TGTGCCAGCAGCACTGGAGGAGGCGGGGGGCCCTCCTACGAGCAGTACTTC. This gives the protein CASSTGGGGGPSYEQYF. The chain combines TRBV5-4 with TRBJ2-7, with 8 bases that match TRBD2. Unmatched junction bases numbered 12, after V lost 4 bases and J lost 0 bases. Germline CDR1 is SGHNT and CDR2 is YYREEE (reference sequence). The CDR3 is 17 residues long.